This TCR beta chain comes out of a study of regulatory T cells in long-lasting Graves disease. The study, taken as a whole, reports: Lower TCR diversity was seen in persistent Graves' patients than in newly diagnosed ones.

The CDR3 is 14 residues long. In germline, CDR1 is SGHTA, CDR2 FQGTGA. Deletions cut 0 bases from V and 11 bases from J, with 16 bases between. Arm-PCR with iRepertoire HTBI primers amplified the CDR3 regions for these TCR beta libraries. Via MiXCR, TCRdb re-called the multiplex PCR reads, giving one row per CDR3 protein. The data show some 450,000 distinct CDR3 sequences, over 15% seen once. Documented time point: newly diagnosed GD, antithyroid drugs for less than 3 months. PBMC RNA was the source of the TCR library. The patients were drawn from one endocrinology department in Xi'an, China. With respect to this clonotype: Its antigen is unidentified. A read error is possible here, since a much larger clone lies one base away.

A further study also used this sample, focusing on T cells in Graves' hyperthyroidism and ophthalmopathy. That paper adds: The blood repertoire included most of the expanded thyroid clonotypes above 0.001. A model of 13 V-J pairs discriminated ophthalmopathy from stable hyperthyroidism.

The chain employs TRBV7-3 and TRBJ2-5; possibly TRBD1 for D (5 bases). This TCR came from a woman aged 25 to 39 with Graves disease. Sample: peripheral blood mononuclear cells (PBMCs), taken at new diagnosis, from a patient treated with antithyroid drugs. The CDR3 nucleotides are TGTGCCAGCAGCTTAACGGGGCCGTCCGATGAGCAGTACTTC. Protein product: CASSLTGPSDEQYF.